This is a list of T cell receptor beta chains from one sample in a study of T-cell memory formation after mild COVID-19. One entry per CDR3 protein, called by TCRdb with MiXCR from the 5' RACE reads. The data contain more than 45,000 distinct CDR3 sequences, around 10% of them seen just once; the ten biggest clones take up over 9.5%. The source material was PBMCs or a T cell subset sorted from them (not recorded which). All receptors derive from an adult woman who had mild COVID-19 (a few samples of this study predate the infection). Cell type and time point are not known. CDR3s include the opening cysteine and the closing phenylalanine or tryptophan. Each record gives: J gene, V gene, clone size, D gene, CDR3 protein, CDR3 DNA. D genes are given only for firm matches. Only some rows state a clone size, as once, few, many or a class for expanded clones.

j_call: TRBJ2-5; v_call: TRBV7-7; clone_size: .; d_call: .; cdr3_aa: CASSLARRETQYF; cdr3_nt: TGTGCTAGCAGCTTAGCCCGCAGGGAGACCCAGTACTTC
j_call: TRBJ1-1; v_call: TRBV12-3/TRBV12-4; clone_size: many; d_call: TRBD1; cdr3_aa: CASSYGTGGKKAFF; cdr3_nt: TGTGCCAGCAGTTACGGGACAGGGGGCAAGAAAGCTTTCTTT
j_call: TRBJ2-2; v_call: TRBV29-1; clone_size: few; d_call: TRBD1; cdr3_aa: CSVDRGPNTGELFF; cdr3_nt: TGCAGCGTCGACAGGGGCCCAAACACCGGGGAGCTGTTTTTT
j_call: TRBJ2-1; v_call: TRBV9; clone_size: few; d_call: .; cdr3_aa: CASSVEGGQANEQFF; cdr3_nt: TGTGCCAGCAGCGTAGAAGGGGGGCAAGCGAATGAGCAGTTCTTC
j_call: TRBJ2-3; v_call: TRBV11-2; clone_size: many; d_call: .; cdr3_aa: CASSLRGDLHHTDTQYF; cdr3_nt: TGTGCCAGCAGCTTAAGGGGGGATCTCCACCACACAGATACGCAGTATTTT
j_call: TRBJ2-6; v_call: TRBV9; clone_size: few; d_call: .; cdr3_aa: CASSSPIALRANVLTF; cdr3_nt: TGTGCCAGCAGCTCCCCCATCGCCCTGAGGGCCAACGTCCTGACTTTC
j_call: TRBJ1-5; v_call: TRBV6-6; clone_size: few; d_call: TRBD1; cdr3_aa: CASTVTGEGSNQPQHF; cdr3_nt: TGTGCCAGCACAGTGACAGGGGAAGGGAGCAATCAGCCCCAGCATTTT
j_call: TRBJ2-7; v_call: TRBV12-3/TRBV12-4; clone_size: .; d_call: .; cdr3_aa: CASRTEGGAYEQYF; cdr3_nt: TGTGCCAGCAGAACTGAGGGGGGGGCCTACGAGCAGTACTTC
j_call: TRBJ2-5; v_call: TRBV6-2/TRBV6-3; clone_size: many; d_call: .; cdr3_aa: CASSYTVETQYF; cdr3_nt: TGTGCCAGCAGTTACACGGTTGAGACCCAGTACTTC
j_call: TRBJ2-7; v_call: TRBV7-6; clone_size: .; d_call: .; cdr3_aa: CASSSGFEQYF; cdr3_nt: TGTGCCAGCAGCTCAGGGTTCGAGCAGTACTTC
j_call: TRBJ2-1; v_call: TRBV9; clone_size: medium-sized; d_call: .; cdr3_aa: CASSPNPTYNEQFF; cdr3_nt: TGTGCCAGCAGCCCCAACCCCACCTACAATGAGCAGTTCTTC
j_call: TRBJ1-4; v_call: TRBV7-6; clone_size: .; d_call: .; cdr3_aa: CASSRRQHLATNEKLFF; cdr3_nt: TGTGCCAGCAGCCGGCGACAGCATCTGGCGACTAATGAAAAACTGTTTTTT
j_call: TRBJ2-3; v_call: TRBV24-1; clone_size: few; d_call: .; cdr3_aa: CATSGRGRTDTQYF; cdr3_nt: TGTGCCACCAGTGGGAGGGGGCGGACAGATACGCAGTATTTT
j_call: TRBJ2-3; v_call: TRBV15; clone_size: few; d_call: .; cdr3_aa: CATSRDLVDTQYF; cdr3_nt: TGTGCCACCAGCAGAGACCTCGTTGATACGCAGTATTTT
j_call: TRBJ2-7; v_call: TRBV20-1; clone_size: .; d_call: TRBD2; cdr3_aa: CSARQLAGEMHEYEQYF; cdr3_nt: TGCAGTGCTAGGCAACTAGCGGGAGAGATGCATGAATACGAGCAGTACTTC
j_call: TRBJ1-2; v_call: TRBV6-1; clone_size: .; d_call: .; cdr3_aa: CASSTTRSEGYTF; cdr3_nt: TGTGCCAGCAGTACGACCCGCTCAGAGGGCTACACCTTC
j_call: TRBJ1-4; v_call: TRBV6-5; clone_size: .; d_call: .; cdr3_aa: CASYPGRGEKLFF; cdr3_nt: TGTGCCAGTTACCCAGGGAGAGGAGAAAAACTGTTTTTT
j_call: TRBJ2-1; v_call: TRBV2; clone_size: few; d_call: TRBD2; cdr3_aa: CASGTSGRIEQFF; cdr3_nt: TGTGCCAGCGGGACTAGCGGGAGGATTGAGCAGTTCTTC
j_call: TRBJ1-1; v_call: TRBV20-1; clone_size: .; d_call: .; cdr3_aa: CSARRQRVMNTEAFF; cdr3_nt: TGCAGTGCTAGGAGGCAACGCGTGATGAACACTGAAGCTTTCTTT
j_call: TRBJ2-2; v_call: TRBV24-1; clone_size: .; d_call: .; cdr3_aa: CATSDYYRGGTGELFF; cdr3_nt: TGTGCCACCAGTGATTACTACAGAGGTGGGACCGGGGAGCTGTTTTTT
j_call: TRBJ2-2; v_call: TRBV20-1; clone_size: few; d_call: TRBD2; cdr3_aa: CSATPTWRGGTGELFF; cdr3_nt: TGCAGTGCTACCCCAACTTGGCGGGGGGGGACCGGGGAGCTGTTTTTT
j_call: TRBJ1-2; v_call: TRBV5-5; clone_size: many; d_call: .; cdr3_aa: CASSFWGPWEAYTF; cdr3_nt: TGTGCCAGCAGCTTCTGGGGTCCCTGGGAGGCCTACACCTTC
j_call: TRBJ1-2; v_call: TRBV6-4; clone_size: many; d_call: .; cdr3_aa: CASKDPAGYGYTF; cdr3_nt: TGTGCCAGCAAGGACCCGGCGGGTTATGGCTACACCTTC
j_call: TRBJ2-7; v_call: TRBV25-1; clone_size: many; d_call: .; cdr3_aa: CASRQGFREQYF; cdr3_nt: TGTGCCAGCAGACAGGGATTCCGCGAGCAGTACTTC
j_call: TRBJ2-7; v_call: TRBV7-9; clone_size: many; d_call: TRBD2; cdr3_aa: CASTPPAGVHEQYF; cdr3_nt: TGTGCCAGCACCCCCCCAGCGGGAGTTCATGAGCAGTACTTC
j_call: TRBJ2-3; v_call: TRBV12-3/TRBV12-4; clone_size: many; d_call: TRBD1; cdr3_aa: CASSRQGFTDTQYF; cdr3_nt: TGTGCCAGCAGCAGACAGGGATTCACAGATACGCAGTATTTT
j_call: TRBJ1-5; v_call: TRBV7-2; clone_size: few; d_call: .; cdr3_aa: CASTEGGTQPQHF; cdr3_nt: TGTGCCAGCACGGAGGGGGGGACACAGCCCCAGCATTTT
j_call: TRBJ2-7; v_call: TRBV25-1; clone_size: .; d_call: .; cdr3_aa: CASITTGHPYEQYF; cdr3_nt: TGTGCCAGCATAACCACGGGACACCCCTACGAGCAGTACTTC
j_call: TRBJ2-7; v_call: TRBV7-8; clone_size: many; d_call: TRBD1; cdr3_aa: CASTVGTGTYEQYF; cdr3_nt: TGTGCCAGCACCGTGGGGACAGGGACCTACGAGCAGTACTTC
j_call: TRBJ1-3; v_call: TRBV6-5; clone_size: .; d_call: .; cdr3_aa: CASSYSLSSGNTIYF; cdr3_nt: TGTGCCAGCAGTTACTCGCTGAGCTCTGGAAACACCATATATTTT
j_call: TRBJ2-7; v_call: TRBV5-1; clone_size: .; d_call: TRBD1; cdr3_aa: CASSPRQGPSYEQYF; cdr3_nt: TGCGCCAGCAGCCCGAGACAGGGGCCCTCCTACGAGCAGTACTTC
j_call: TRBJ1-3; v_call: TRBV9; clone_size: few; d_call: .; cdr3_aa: CASSVGGVSGNTIYF; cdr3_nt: TGTGCCAGCAGCGTAGGGGGGGTCTCTGGAAACACCATATATTTT
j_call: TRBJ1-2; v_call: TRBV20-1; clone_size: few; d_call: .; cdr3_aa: CSASQRNYGYTF; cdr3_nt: TGCAGTGCTAGTCAGCGAAACTATGGCTACACCTTC
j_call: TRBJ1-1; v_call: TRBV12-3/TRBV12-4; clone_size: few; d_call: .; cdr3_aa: CASTPGPLNTEAFF; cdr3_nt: TGTGCCAGCACCCCGGGACCGTTGAACACTGAAGCTTTCTTT
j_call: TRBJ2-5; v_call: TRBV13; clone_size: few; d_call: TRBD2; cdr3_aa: CASSLVGLAGVEETQYF; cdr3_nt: TGTGCCAGCAGCTTAGTGGGACTAGCGGGAGTCGAGGAGACCCAGTACTTC
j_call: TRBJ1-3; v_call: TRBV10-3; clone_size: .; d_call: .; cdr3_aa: CAIQPGRSGNTIYF; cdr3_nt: TGTGCCATCCAACCGGGACGCTCTGGAAACACCATATATTTT
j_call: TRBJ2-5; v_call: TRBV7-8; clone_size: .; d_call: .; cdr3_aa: CASRVNTGSQETQYF; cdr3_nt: TGTGCCAGCAGGGTAAATACAGGTTCTCAAGAGACCCAGTACTTC
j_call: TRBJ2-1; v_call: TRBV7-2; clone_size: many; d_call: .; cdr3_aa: CASSLAQGKEFF; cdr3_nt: TGTGCCAGCAGCTTAGCCCAGGGTAAAGAGTTCTTC
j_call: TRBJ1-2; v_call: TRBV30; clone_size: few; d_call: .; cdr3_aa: CAWSVTADYGYTF; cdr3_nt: TGTGCCTGGAGTGTAACGGCGGACTATGGCTACACCTTC
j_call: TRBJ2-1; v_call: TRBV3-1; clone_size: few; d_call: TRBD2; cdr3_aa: CASSRTSGSNEQFF; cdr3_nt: TGTGCCAGCAGCCGGACTAGCGGGAGCAATGAGCAGTTCTTC
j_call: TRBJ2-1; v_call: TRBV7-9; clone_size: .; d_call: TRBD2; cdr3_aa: CASRPSGRSYNEQFF; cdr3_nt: TGTGCCAGCAGACCTAGCGGGAGGTCCTACAATGAGCAGTTCTTC